The subject of this entry is one T cell receptor beta chain. One entry per CDR3 protein results from TCRdb running MiXCR on the 5' RACE reads. The sample contains some 400,000 distinct CDR3 sequences, roughly a sixth of which appear only once. This entry comes from a study of T cells after yellow fever vaccination. Germline-derived CDR1 and CDR2 are DFQATT and SNEGSKA (reference sequence). The CDR3 length is 14 residues. Trimming took 6 bases from V and 1 from J, leaving 15 bases between them. The specimen was PBMCs, collected before the yellow fever booster vaccination. The chain is built from TRBV20-1 and TRBJ1-1; D gene unclear. The sequence came from a man aged 18 to 30 who received the YFV17D yellow fever vaccine. In DNA, the CDR3 is TGCAGTGCCTCCAGGCCACGAAGGAACACTGAAGCTTTCTTT. This encodes CSASRPRRNTEAFF.